This TCR beta chain was retrieved from a study of T cell repertoires in cytomegalovirus infection. Whole-study context: Well-studied HLA-B-restricted epitopes and recently identified HLA-C-restricted epitopes of CMV were both used in the study. It can be stated that public TCR beta signatures indicated CMV infection as well as a matching HLA type.

A note on this clonotype: Its matching antigen is unknown.

General observations from the study: The cumulative frequency of public TCR beta families identified carriers of CMV plus the relevant HLA. The response measured ex vivo was dominated by TCR beta clonotypes (HLA-C-restricted and CMV-specific).

Via MiXCR, TCRdb re-called the reads, giving one row per CDR3 protein. The table includes roughly 730,000 distinct CDR3 sequences, roughly 30% detected once. This specimen consisted of cultured PBMCs, obtained from culture after CMV antigen stimulation. The TCR sequence derives from a human donor in good health (CMV status not recorded). Some clones in this sample may be carry-over from other donors' samples.

The DNA of the CDR3 is TGTGCCAGCAGTTTTCGGGTCCGACCGGGACAGCGCTCCTACAATGAGCAGTTCTTC. Amino acids: CASSFRVRPGQRSYNEQFF. The rearrangement links TRBV27 to TRBJ2-1; 7 bases map to TRBD1. There are 19 residues in the CDR3. CDR1 is MNHEY, CDR2 SMNVEV, per germline (reference sequence). V lost 3 bases, J lost 0 bases, and 14 bases stayed unmatched.